Presented here are 10 T cell receptor beta chains from one specimen sequenced in a study of OX40 agonist ivuxolimab in advanced cancers. Libraries were prepared by immunoSEQ multiplex PCR; TCRdb keeps only in-frame clonotypes and omits some of them. Of around 31,000 clones listed, approximately 90% were seen once; the top ten hold around 33%. The sequences come from CD4+ or CD8+ T cells sorted from blood, collected in a trial of the OX40 agonist ivuxolimab. These receptors all stem from an adult with an advanced solid tumor such as melanoma, head and neck, liver or kidney cancer.

The genes are TRBV6-5 and TRBJ2-2; perhaps TRBD2 as D (5 bases). With 6 bases removed from V and 6 bases from J, the gap between germline ends came to 14 bases. This CDR3 has 14 amino acids. CDR1 and CDR2 (germline): MNHEY, SVGAGI. CDR3 sequence reads: CASRNLLAPGELFF. CDR3 bases: TGTGCCAGCAGGAATCTTCTAGCCCCCGGGGAGCTGTTTTTT.

This clone was found once. The chain has TRBV11-2 and TRBJ1-4, with 10 nucleotides matching TRBD1. The CDR3 has 16 amino acids. The V gene end was trimmed by 5 bases and the J gene end by 10 bases; junction bases not matched to a gene: 13. The germline V gene has CDR1 SGHAT and CDR2 FQNNGV. CDR3 residues: CASSRTPGTGVGKLFF. The DNA of the CDR3 is TGTGCCAGCAGCCGAACCCCCGGGACAGGGGTAGGAAAACTGTTTTTT.

The chain has TRBV14 and TRBJ1-5; D gene uncertain. This CDR3 spans 13 amino acids. V lost 4 bases and J lost 11, with 15 bases in between. The germline gives CDR1 SGHDN, CDR2 FVKESK. CDR3 DNA: TGTGCCAGCAGCCGGCCCGGGGAACGGGCCCAGCATTTT. Protein product: CASSRPGERAQHF.

The chain is built from TRBV5-1 and TRBJ2-7; perhaps D is TRBD1 or TRBD2 (5 bases each). Germline V gene sequence: CDR1 SGHRS, CDR2 YFSETQ. Trimming took off 0 bases at V and 6 bases at J, with 13 bases between the two ends. The CDR3 consists of 14 residues. The DNA of the CDR3 is TGCGCCAGCAGCTTGGAAGTCGGGGACCCCGAGCAGTACTTC. As protein: CASSLEVGDPEQYF.

This rearrangement joins TRBV7-9 to TRBJ2-7; TRBD2 is a possible D gene (6 bases). CDR3 size: 13 residues. The germline V gene encodes CDR1 SEHNR and CDR2 FQNEAQ (reference sequence). Trimming took off 6 bases at V and 2 bases at J, with 11 bases between the two ends. For the CDR3, the DNA is TGTGCCAGCAGTCGGGACTCCGCCTACGAGCAGTACTTC. This encodes CASSRDSAYEQYF.

This chain links TRBV9 with TRBJ2-2; TRBD2 aligns across 8 bases. Germline V gene lookup returns CDR1 SGDLS and CDR2 YYNGEE. This CDR3 has 15 residues. Losses at the gene ends were 4 bases for V and 0 bases for J; bases not matched to a gene: 2. CDR3 bases: TGTGCCAGCAGCCACGGGGGGGCGAACACCGGGGAGCTGTTTTTT. It yields the protein CASSHGGANTGELFF.

The chain employs TRBV19 and TRBJ1-3; D is unresolved. V shed 6 bases and J shed 2 bases, with 11 bases lying between them. Germline CDR1 reads LNHDA; CDR2 reads SQIVND (reference sequence). This CDR3 comprises 14 residues. CDR3 loop: CASRLIGPGNTIYF. CDR3 in DNA: TGTGCCAGTAGACTAATCGGGCCTGGAAACACCATATATTTT.

V usage is TRBV7-9 and J usage is TRBJ1-1, with D possibly TRBD1 on 5 matching bases. Germline assignment: CDR1 SEHNR and CDR2 FQNEAQ (reference sequence). This CDR3 has 14 amino acids. V shed 5 bases and J shed 3 bases, with 13 bases lying between them. The CDR3 coding sequence is TGTGCCAGCAGCCTAGGGGTCTCCCACACTGAAGCTTTCTTT. It translates to CASSLGVSHTEAFF.

The chain's CDR3 is CASSDVPRGDNEQFF. The CDR3, as DNA: TGTGCCAGCAGTGACGTCCCCCGGGGAGACAATGAGCAGTTCTTC. This chain links TRBV6-4 with TRBJ2-1; maybe TRBD2 (5 bases). Germline values: CDR1 MRHNA, CDR2 SNTAGT. The ends were cut back, 2 bases at V and 5 bases at J, with 13 bases in the middle. This CDR3 spans 15 amino acids.

This rearrangement joins TRBV30 to TRBJ1-2, with no clear D. V dropped 5 bases and J dropped 4 bases, with 11 bases sitting between them. CDR1 is GTSNPN, CDR2 SVGIG, per germline (reference sequence). The CDR3 is 12 amino acids. The CDR3 DNA follows: TGTGCCTGGGGGCAGACTATCTATGGCTACACCTTC. Its translation is CAWGQTIYGYTF.